This is a list of T cell receptor beta chains from one sample in a study of PD-L1 blockade in urothelial cancer. Produced via immunoSEQ multiplex PCR; TCRdb's table is partial and in-frame only. The table lists 70,000 to 90,000 clones, more than 75% of them singletons, with approximately 15% in the top ten. The sample in question was PBMCs, obtained around atezolizumab (anti-PD-L1) treatment. The receptor set was obtained from a man in his fifties or sixties with urothelial cancer. Both conserved end residues are trimmed from each CDR3. Each record gives: J gene, V gene, clone size, CDR3 protein. The size entry is marked missing in some rows and otherwise reads once, few, many or a size class.

>TRBJ1-1|TRBV11-3|NA
ASSLTRLQSEAF
>TRBJ2-5|TRBV29-1|NA
SLERGVDETQY
>TRBJ1-2|TRBV19|NA
ASNPTGQSNYGYT
>TRBJ2-5|TRBV7-3|NA
ASSLTLGQVVQETQY
>TRBJ1-4|TRBV7-9|once
ASSPGAGNEKLF
>TRBJ2-3|TRBV27|NA
ASRRLAANTDTQY
>TRBJ1-2|TRBV7-2|NA
ASSLSGTGWSGYT
>TRBJ1-6|TRBV6-1|NA
ASSELGGSYNSPLH
>TRBJ2-5|TRBV27|NA
ASSPREYGGTQY
>TRBJ2-1|TRBV27|NA
ASSSGLGKVYNEQF
>TRBJ1-2|TRBV2|NA
ASNDLGYGYT
>TRBJ2-5|TRBV29-1|once
SVEPGQGLRETQY
>TRBJ2-5|TRBV6-1|NA
ASRDVAGVLETQY
>TRBJ1-5|TRBV4-3|once
ASSQDLGFRGWGSNQPQH
>TRBJ2-2|TRBV7-3|NA
ASSPMRSGGELF
>TRBJ2-7|TRBV5-1|NA
ASSSKSSSYEQY
>TRBJ1-3|TRBV7-6|NA
ASRGFQGGNTIY
>TRBJ1-4|TRBV30|NA
AWSVGTGREKLF
>TRBJ1-2|TRBV7-2|NA
ASSNNRGDYGYT
>TRBJ2-1|TRBV7-9|NA
ASSFRAPLDEQF
>TRBJ1-3|TRBV28|NA
ASSLWGTGSDTIY
>TRBJ2-5|TRBV11-3|NA
ASSPFSRRERETQY
>TRBJ1-6|TRBV27|few
ASSSVVQGNSPLH
>TRBJ2-5|TRBV4-1|NA
ASSDTGGLQEETQY
>TRBJ2-2|TRBV7-6|once
ASSSGQGTSGTGELF
>TRBJ2-3|TRBV11-3|NA
ASSLVATSGGSSTDTQY
>TRBJ2-3|TRBV27|NA
ASSLGEGGLTDTQY
>TRBJ2-1|TRBV7-8|NA
ASSLALGAYEQF
>TRBJ2-2|TRBV2|NA
ASTGQGNTGELF
>TRBJ2-7|TRBV4-3|NA
ASSQVGPGTGGYEQY
>TRBJ2-2|TRBV27|NA
ASSLGPGELF
>TRBJ1-6|TRBV5-1|NA
ASSSTSGRATGAPLH
>TRBJ1-6|TRBV7-2|NA
ASSLRQPRELNSPLH
>TRBJ1-2|TRBV29-1|NA
SVDAPGYNGYT
>TRBJ1-2|TRBV29-1|NA
SVVRVDSNYGYT